This T cell receptor (beta chain) was recorded in a study of shared clonotypes between healthy human individuals. For the study at large: Three plates were used per donor for CD4 naive, three for CD4 memory, two for CD8 naive and one for CD8 memory.

CD4+ cells yielded CD45RA+ naive and CD45RA-negative memory subsets. V trimming: 7 bases; J trimming: 0 bases; junction bases outside the gene matches: 13. CDR3 length equals 16 residues. The V gene's germline CDR1 is SGHKS and CDR2 YYEKEE (reference sequence). With respect to this clone: Its antigen remains unknown.

Findings and limits, study-wide: The low donor count limited represented genetic and exposure-history diversity. The generation probabilities recorded for non-shared clonotypes fell below those of clonotypes shared by all four donors.

The protocol was immunoSEQ multiplex PCR, while the TCRdb copy is restricted to in-frame clones and leaves out a portion. The sample lists over a million clones; 60% to 80% were seen once. The sequencing sample was made of memory CD4+ T cells sorted from blood. The subset here: CD45RA-negative fraction. This sequence originates from a man aged 18 to 35 in good health. The rearrangement links TRBV5-5 to TRBJ2-7; the match to TRBD2 covers 7 bases. The CDR3 is CASDPGEGRGSYEQYF. CDR3 in DNA: TGTGCCAGCGACCCGGGGGAGGGAAGGGGCTCCTACGAGCAGTACTTC. Supplemented by reference TRBV5-5 and TRBJ2-7, the full variable domain reads DAGVTQSPTHLIKTRGQQVTLRCSPISGHKSVSWYQQVLGQGPQFIFQYYEKEERGRGNFPDRFSARQFPNYSSELNVNALLLGDSALYLCASDPGEGRGSYEQYFGPGTRLTVT.